Each of the 2 T cell receptor beta chains below was sequenced from the same sample in a study of shared clonotypes between healthy human individuals. TCRdb's copy holds only in-frame clones and misses some; the assay was immunoSEQ multiplex PCR. The repertoire holds around 510,000 clones, with around 95% as singletons. The sequenced sample consisted of naive CD4+ T cells sorted from blood. Subset described: CD45RA+ positively selected. These receptors all come from a woman in her twenties or thirties in good health.

This clone was detected once. The CDR3 DNA is TGTGCCAGCAGCCTGTTCGCTAGCGGCACCGGGGAGCTGTTTTTT. It specifies CASSLFASGTGELFF. The chain has TRBV11-3 and TRBJ2-2, with TRBD2 identical over 7 bases. Germline V lookup: CDR1 SGHNT, CDR2 YENEEA. CDR3 size: 15 residues. V gave up 5 bases and J gave up 4 bases; unmatched junction bases: 7.

This chain connects TRBV29-1 to TRBJ2-7, with a tentative D call TRBD1 (6 bases). The V gene's germline CDR1 is SQVTM and CDR2 ANQGSEA. CDR3 length: 14 amino acids. Trimming stripped 5 bases from V and 3 bases from J, with 17 bases between. CDR3 in DNA: TGCAGCGTTTTGCTCCGGGACATCTACTACGAGCAGTACTTC. Protein product: CSVLLRDIYYEQYF.